This T cell receptor (beta chain) was sequenced for a study of blood T cell repertoires in COVID-19. CDR1 and CDR2 (germline): MNHNS, SASEGT. The V and J ends lost 2 bases and 2 bases, in that order; junction bases with no gene match: 5. The CDR3 spans 15 residues. Using immunoSEQ multiplex PCR, the repertoire was profiled, and TCRdb retains in-frame clones only, with some absent. The data show approximately 100,000 clones, roughly 89% seen once. This clone is a singleton in its sample. This sequence joins TRBV6-1 and TRBJ1-1, with TRBD1 matching 7 bases. This clonotype originated in a human donor with acute or convalescent COVID-19. The donor label of this sample is uncertain. The sample consisted of peripheral blood. CDR3 DNA: TGTGCCAGCAGTGAAAGGCAGGGGGGAAACACTGAAGCTTTCTTT. Translating it yields CASSERQGGNTEAFF.